The 2 T cell receptor beta chains reported below all come from one sample, sequenced in a study of cytomegalovirus exposure and HLA in healthy donors. PCR employed 60 Vbeta and 13 Jbeta primers. Using immunoSEQ multiplex PCR, the repertoire was profiled, and TCRdb retains in-frame clones only, with some absent. The sample consists of tens of thousands of clones, approximately 80% of them appearing once. The sequencing input was PBMCs. The receptors were sampled from a man under 40 in good health and CMV-seronegative.

The V call is TRBV4-2, the J call TRBJ2-2; possible D gene TRBD2, 7 bases. Germline CDR1 is LGHNA and CDR2 is YNFKEQ. This CDR3 spans 17 amino acids. Trimming shortened V by 1 base and J by 2 bases, and 14 bases separated the two germline ends. In DNA form, the CDR3 reads TGTGCCAGCAGCCAAGCTGCGGGGGCCTACAACACCGGGGAGCTGTTTTTT. Protein product: CASSQAAGAYNTGELFF.

A few counts support this clone. The chain carries TRBV5-1 and TRBJ1-1, with 10 bases aligning to TRBD1. CDR3 length: 15 residues. After removal of 1 base from V and 4 bases from J, the junction contained 4 bases not matched to a gene. Germline CDR1 reads SGHRS; CDR2 reads YFSETQ. In DNA, the CDR3 is TGCGCCAGCAGCTTGTGGGACAGGGGTGGCACTGAAGCTTTCTTT. Residues: CASSLWDRGGTEAFF.